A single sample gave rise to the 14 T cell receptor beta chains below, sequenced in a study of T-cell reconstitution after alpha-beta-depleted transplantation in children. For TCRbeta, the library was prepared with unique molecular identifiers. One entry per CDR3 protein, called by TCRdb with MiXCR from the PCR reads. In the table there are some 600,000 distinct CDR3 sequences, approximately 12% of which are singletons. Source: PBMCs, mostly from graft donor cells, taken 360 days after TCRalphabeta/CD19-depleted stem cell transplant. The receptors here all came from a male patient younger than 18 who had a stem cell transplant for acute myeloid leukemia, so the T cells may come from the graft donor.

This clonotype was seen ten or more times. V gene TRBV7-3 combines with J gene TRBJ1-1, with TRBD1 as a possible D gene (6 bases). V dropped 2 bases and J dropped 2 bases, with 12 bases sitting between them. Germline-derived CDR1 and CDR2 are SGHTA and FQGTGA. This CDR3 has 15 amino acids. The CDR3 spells CASSLAAGANTEAFF. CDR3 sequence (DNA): TGTGCCAGCAGCTTAGCGGCAGGGGCAAACACTGAAGCTTTCTTT. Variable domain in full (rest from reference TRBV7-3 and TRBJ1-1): GAGVSQTPSNKVTEKGKYVELRCDPISGHTALYWYRQSLGQGPEFLIYFQGTGAADDSGLPNDRFFAVRPEGSVSTLKIQRTERGDSAVYLCASSLAAGANTEAFFGQGTRLTVV.

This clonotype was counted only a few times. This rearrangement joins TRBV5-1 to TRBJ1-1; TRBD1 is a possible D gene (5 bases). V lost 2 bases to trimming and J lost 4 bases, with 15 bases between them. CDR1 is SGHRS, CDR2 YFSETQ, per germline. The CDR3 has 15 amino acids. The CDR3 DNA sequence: TGCGCCAGCAGCTTCTTCGACAGAAGAGGCACTGAAGCTTTCTTT. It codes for CASSFFDRRGTEAFF.

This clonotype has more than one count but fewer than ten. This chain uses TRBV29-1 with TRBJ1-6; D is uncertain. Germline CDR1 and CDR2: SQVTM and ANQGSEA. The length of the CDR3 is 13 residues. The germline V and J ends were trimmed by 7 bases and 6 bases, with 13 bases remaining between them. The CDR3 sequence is CSAATGSNSPLHF. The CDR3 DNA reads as TGCAGCGCCGCGACGGGAAGTAATTCACCCCTCCACTTT.

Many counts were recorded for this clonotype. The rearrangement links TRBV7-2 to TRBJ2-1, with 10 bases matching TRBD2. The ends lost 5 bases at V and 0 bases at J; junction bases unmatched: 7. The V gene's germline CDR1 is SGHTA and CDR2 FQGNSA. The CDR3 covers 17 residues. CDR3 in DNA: TGTGCCAGCAGCCTCCGACTAGCGGGCTACTCCTACAATGAGCAGTTCTTC. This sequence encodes CASSLRLAGYSYNEQFF.

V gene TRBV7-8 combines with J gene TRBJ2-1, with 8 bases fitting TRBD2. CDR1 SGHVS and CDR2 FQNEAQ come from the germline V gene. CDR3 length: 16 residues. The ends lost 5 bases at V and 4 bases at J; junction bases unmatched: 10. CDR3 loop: CASSGGGRRGYNEQFF. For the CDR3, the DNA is TGTGCCAGCAGCGGGGGCGGGAGGCGGGGTTACAATGAGCAGTTCTTC.

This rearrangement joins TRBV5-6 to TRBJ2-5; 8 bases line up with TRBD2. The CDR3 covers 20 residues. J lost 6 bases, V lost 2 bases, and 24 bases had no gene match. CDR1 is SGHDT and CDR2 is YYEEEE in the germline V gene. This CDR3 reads CASSFKRERDRVTGFQTQYF. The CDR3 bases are TGTGCCAGCAGCTTTAAGCGGGAGAGGGATCGCGTAACTGGGTTTCAGACCCAGTACTTC.

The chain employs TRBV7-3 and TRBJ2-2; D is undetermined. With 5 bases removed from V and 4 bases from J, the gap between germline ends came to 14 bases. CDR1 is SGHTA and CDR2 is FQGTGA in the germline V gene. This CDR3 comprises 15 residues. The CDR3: CASSHKGPPTGELFF. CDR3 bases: TGTGCCAGCAGCCACAAAGGCCCCCCCACCGGGGAGCTGTTTTTT.

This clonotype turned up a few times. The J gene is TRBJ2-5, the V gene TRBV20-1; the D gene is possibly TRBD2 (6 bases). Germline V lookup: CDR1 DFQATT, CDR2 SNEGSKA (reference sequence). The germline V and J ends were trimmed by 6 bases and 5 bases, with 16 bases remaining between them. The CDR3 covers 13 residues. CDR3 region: CSAGLHGIETQYF. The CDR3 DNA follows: TGCAGTGCCGGACTACACGGGATTGAGACCCAGTACTTC.

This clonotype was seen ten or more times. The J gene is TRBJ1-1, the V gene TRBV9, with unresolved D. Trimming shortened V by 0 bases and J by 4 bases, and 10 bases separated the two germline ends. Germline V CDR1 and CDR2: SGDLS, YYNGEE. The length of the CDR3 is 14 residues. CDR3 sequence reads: CASSVVAAGTEAFF. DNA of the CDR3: TGTGCCAGCAGCGTAGTAGCGGCCGGCACTGAAGCTTTCTTT. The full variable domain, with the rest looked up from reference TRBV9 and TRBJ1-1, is DSGVTQTPKHLITATGQRVTLRCSPRSGDLSVYWYQQSLDQGLQFLIQYYNGEERAKGNILERFSAQQFPDLHSELNLSSLELGDSALYFCASSVVAAGTEAFFGQGTRLTVV.

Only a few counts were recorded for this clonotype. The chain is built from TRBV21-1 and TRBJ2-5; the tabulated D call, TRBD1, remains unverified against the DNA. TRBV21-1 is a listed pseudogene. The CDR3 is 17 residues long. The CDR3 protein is CASSKAGRGAYQETQYF. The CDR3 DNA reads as TGTGCCAGCAGCAAAGCTGGGCGAGGGGCGTACCAAGAGACCCAGTACTTC.

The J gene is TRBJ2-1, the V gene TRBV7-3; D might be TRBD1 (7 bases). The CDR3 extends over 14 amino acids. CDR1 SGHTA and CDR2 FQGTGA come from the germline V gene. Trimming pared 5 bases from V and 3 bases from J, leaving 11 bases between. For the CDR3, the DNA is TGTGCCAGCAGCCAGGGGGGAGGCTACAATGAGCAGTTCTTC. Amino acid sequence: CASSQGGGYNEQFF.

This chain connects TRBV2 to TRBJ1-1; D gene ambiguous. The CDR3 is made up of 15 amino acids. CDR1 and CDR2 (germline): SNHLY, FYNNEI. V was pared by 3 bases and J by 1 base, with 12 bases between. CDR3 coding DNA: TGTGCCAGCAGTGAGGGAGTCTGGGGGAACACTGAAGCTTTCTTT. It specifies CASSEGVWGNTEAFF. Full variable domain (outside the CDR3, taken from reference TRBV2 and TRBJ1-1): EPEVTQTPSHQVTQMGQEVILRCVPISNHLYFYWYRQILGQKVEFLVSFYNNEISEKSEIFDDQFSVERPDGSNFTLKIRSTKLEDSAMYFCASSEGVWGNTEAFFGQGTRLTVV.

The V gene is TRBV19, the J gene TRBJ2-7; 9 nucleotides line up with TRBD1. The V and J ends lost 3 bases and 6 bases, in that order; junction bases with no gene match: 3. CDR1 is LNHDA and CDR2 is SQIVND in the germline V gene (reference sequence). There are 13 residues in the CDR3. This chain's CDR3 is CASSIGDRVEQYF. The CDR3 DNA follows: TGTGCCAGTAGTATCGGGGACAGGGTCGAGCAGTACTTC.

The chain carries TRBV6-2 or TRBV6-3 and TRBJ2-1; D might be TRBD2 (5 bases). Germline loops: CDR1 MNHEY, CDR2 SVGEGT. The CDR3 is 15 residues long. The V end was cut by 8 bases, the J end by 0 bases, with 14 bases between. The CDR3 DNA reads TGTGCCAGCCTCGCGGGCTCAAGCTCCTACAATGAGCAGTTCTTC. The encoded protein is CASLAGSSSYNEQFF.